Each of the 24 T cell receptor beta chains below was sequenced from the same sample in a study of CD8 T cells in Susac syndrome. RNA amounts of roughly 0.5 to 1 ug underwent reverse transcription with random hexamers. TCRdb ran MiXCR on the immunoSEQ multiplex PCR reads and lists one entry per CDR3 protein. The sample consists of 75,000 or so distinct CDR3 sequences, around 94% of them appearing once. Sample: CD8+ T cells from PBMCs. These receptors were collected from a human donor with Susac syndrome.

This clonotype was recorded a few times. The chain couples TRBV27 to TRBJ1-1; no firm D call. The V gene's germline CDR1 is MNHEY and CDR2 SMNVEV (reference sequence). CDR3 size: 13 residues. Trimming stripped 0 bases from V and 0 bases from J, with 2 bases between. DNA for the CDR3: TGTGCCAGCAGTTTATCCCTGAACACTGAAGCTTTCTTT. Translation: CASSLSLNTEAFF.

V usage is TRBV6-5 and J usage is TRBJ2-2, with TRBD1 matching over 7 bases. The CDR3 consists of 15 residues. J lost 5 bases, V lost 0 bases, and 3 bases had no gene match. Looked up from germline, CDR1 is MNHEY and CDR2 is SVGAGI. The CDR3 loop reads CASSYSDRRTGELFF. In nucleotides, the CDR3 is TGTGCCAGCAGTTACTCGGACAGGCGAACCGGGGAGCTGTTTTTT.

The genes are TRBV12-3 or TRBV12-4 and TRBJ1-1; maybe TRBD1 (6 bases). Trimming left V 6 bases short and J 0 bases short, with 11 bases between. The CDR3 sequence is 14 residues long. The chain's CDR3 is CASRLTGMNTEAFF. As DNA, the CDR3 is TGTGCCAGCAGATTGACAGGAATGAACACTGAAGCTTTCTTT.

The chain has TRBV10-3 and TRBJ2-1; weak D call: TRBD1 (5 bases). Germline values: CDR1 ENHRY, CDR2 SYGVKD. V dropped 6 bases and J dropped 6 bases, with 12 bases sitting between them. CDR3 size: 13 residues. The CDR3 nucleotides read TGTGCCATCAGAGGGGTTAGGTTCAATGAGCAGTTCTTC. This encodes CAIRGVRFNEQFF.

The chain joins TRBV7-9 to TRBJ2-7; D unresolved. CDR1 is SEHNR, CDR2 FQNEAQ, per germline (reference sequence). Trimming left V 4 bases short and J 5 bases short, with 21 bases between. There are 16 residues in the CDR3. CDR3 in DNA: TGTGCCAGCAGCTCGTTACGGACCGAGTTGGAAAACGAGCAGTACTTC. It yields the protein CASSSLRTELENEQYF.

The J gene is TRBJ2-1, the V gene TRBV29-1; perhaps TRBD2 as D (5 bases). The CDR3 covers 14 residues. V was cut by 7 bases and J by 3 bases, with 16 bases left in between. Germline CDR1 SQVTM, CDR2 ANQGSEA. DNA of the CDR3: TGCAGCGCCGCGGGTCTAGAAATCTACAATGAGCAGTTCTTC. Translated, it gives CSAAGLEIYNEQFF.

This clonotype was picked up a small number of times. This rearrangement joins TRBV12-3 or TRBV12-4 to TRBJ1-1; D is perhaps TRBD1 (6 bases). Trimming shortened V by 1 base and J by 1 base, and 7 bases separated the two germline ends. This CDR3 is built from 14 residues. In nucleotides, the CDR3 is TGTGCCAGCAGTTTAGAGGGGGGGAACACTGAAGCTTTCTTT. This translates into CASSLEGGNTEAFF.

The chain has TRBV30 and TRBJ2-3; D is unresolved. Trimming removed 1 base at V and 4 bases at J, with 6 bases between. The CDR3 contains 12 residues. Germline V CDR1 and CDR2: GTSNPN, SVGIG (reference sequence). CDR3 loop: CAWSDTADTQYF. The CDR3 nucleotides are TGTGCCTGGAGTGACACCGCAGATACGCAGTATTTT.

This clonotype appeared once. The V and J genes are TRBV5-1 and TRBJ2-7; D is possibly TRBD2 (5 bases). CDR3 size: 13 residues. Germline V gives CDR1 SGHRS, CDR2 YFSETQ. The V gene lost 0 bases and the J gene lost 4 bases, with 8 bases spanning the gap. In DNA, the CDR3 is TGCGCCAGCAGCTTGGAAGTAGCGTACGAGCAGTACTTC. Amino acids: CASSLEVAYEQYF.

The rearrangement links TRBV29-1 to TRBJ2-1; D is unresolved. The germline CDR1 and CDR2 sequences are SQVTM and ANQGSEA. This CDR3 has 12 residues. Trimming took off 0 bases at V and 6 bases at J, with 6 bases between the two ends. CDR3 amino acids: CSVEEGPNEQFF. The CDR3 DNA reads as TGCAGCGTTGAAGAAGGCCCCAATGAGCAGTTCTTC.

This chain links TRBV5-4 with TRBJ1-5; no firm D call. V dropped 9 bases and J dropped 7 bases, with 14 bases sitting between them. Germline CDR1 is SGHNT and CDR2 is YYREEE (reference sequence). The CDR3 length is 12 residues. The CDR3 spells CATEWDVQPQHF. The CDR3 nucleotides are TGTGCCACGGAGTGGGATGTACAGCCCCAGCATTTT. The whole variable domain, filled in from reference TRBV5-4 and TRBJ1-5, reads ETGVTQSPTHLIKTRGQQVTLRCSSQSGHNTVSWYQQALGQGPQFIFQYYREEENGRGNFPPRFSGLQFPNYSSELNVNALELDDSALYLCATEWDVQPQHFGDGTRLSIL.

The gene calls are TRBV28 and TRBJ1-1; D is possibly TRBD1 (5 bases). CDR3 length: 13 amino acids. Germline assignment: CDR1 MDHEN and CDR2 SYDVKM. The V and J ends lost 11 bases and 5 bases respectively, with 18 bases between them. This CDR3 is CAGNGQGGTEAFF. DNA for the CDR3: TGTGCCGGCAATGGGCAGGGAGGTACTGAAGCTTTCTTT.

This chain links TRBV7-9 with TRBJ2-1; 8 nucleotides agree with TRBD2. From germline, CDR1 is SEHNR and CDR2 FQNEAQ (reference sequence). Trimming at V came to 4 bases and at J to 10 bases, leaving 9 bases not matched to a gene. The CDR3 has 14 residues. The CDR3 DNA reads TGTGCCAGCAGCTCGGGACTAGGCCAGGGAGAGCAGTTCTTC. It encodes CASSSGLGQGEQFF.

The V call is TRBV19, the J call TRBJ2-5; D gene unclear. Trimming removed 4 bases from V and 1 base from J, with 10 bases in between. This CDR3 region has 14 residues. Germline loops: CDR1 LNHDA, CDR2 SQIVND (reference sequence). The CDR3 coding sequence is TGTGCCAGTAGTACCCGGCAGACCCAAGAGACCCAGTACTTC. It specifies CASSTRQTQETQYF.

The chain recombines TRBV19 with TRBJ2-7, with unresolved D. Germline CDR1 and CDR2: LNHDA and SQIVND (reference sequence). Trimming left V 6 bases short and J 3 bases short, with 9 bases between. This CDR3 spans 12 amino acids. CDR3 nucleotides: TGTGCCAGTAGCTACTCGGGCTACGAGCAGTACTTC. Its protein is CASSYSGYEQYF.

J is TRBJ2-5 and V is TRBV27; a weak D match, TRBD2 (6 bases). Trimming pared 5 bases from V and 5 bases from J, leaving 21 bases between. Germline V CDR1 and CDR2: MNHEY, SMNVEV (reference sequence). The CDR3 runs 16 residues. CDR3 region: CASSPSAGEVFETQYF. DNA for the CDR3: TGTGCCAGCAGTCCGTCAGCTGGGGAGGTATTTGAGACCCAGTACTTC.

The CDR3 nucleotides are TGTGCCAGCGGTTGGCCTATCCATATGGATACGCAGTATTTT. Translating it yields CASGWPIHMDTQYF. The chain uses TRBV13 and TRBJ2-3; the D is unclear. Germline V gene sequence: CDR1 PRHDT, CDR2 FYEKMQ (reference sequence). CDR3 length: 14 amino acids. V was pared by 8 bases and J by 6 bases, with 18 bases between.

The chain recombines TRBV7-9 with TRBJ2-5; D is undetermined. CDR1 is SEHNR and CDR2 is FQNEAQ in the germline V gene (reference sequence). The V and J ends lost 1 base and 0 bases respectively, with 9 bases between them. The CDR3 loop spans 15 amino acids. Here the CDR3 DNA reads TGTGCCAGCAGCTTAGGGCCACCGTACCAAGAGACCCAGTACTTC. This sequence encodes CASSLGPPYQETQYF.

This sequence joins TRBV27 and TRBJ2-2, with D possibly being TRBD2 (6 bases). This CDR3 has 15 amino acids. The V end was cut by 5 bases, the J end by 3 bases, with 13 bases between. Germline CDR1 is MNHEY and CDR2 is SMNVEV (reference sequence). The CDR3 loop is CASSMVWGDTGELFF. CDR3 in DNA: TGTGCCAGCAGTATGGTCTGGGGGGACACCGGGGAGCTGTTTTTT.

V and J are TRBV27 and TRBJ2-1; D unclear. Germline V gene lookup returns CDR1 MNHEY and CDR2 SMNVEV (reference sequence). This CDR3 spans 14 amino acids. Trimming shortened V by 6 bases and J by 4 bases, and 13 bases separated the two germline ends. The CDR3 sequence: CASRPSMSYNEQFF. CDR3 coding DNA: TGTGCCAGCAGGCCCTCTATGTCATACAATGAGCAGTTCTTC.

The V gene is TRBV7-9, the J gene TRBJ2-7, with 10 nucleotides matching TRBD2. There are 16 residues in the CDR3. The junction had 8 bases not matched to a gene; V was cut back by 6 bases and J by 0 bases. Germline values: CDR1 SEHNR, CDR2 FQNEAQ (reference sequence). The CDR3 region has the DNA TGTGCCAGCAGACCACAGACTAGCGGGCGCTCCTACGAGCAGTACTTC. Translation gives CASRPQTSGRSYEQYF.

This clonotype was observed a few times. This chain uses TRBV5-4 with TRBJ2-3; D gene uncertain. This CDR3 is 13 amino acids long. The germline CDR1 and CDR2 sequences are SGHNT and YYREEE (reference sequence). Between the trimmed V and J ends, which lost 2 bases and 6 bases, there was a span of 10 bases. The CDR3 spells CASSLNRGDTQYF. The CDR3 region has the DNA TGTGCCAGCAGCTTAAACCGTGGGGATACGCAGTATTTT.

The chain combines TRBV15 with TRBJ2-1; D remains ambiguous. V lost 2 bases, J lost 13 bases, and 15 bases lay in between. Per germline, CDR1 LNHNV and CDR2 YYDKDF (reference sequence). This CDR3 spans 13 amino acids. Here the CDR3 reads CATSRTSTQTQFF. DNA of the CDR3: TGTGCCACCAGCAGAACCTCTACCCAAACCCAGTTCTTC.

The CDR3 coding sequence is TGCAGTTGGACCCCCAGCCTATACAATGAGCAGTTCTTC. This gives the protein CSWTPSLYNEQFF. V gene TRBV20-1 combines with J gene TRBJ2-1; the D is unclear. The germline V gene has CDR1 DFQATT and CDR2 SNEGSKA (reference sequence). The length of the CDR3 is 13 residues. The V end lost 8 bases, the J end lost 4 bases, and 15 bases lay between the germline ends.